The rows below give T cell receptor beta chains drawn from one sample of a study of regulatory T cells in long-lasting Graves disease. TCRdb reprocessed the multiplex PCR reads via MiXCR and lists one record per CDR3 protein. The sample shows under 450,000 distinct CDR3 sequences, less than 25% of them seen only once. The material was peripheral blood mononuclear cells (PBMCs), obtained when the disease was refractory, from a patient treated with antithyroid drugs. The receptors stem from a female donor with Graves disease. The CDR3 runs from the conserved cysteine through the conserved F or W. The D gene is left open where the match is weak. Part of the rows lack a size; the others show once, few, many or a class for expanded clones.

v_call	j_call	d_call	clone_size	cdr3_aa	cdr3_nt
TRBV30	TRBJ2-7	NA	many	CAWSVLGLIDEQYF	TGTGCCTGGAGTGTATTAGGGCTGATCGACGAGCAGTACTTC
TRBV24-1	TRBJ1-2	NA	few	CATSDFTTDGYTF	TGTGCCACCAGTGATTTCACCACCGACGGCTACACCTTC
TRBV11-1	TRBJ1-1	TRBD1	NA	CAILGQGGTEAFF	TGTGCCATCTTAGGACAGGGCGGAACTGAAGCTTTCTTT
TRBV20-1	TRBJ2-1	TRBD1	NA	CSARGDRGGFYNEQFF	TGCAGTGCTAGAGGGGACAGGGGAGGTTTTTACAATGAGCAGTTCTTC
TRBV12-3/TRBV12-4	TRBJ1-6	NA	many	CASSRQASDNSPLHF	TGTGCCAGCAGCCGTCAGGCTTCGGATAATTCACCCCTCCACTTT
TRBV10-3	TRBJ2-2	NA	few	CAISGAGLSTGELFF	TGTGCCATCAGTGGAGCGGGTTTGAGCACCGGGGAGCTGTTTTTT
TRBV28	TRBJ2-7	NA	many	CASSPLGYEQYF	TGTGCCAGCTCTCCCTTGGGGTACGAGCAGTACTTC
TRBV19	TRBJ1-1	NA	NA	CASSKQAMNTEAFF	TGTGCCAGCAGTAAACAGGCCATGAACACTGAAGCTTTCTTT
TRBV27	TRBJ2-3	NA	NA	CASSSELAPDTQYF	TGTGCCAGCTCATCAGAGTTGGCACCAGATACGCAGTATTTT
TRBV10-3	TRBJ1-1	NA	NA	CAISGGGPRNTEAFF	TGTGCCATCAGTGGAGGGGGACCGCGGAACACTGAAGCTTTCTTT
TRBV30	TRBJ1-2	NA	many	CAWSVPSPNYGYTF	TGTGCCTGGAGTGTACCGTCTCCCAACTATGGCTACACCTTC
TRBV25-1	TRBJ2-5	NA	few	CASSEAGVETQYF	TGTGCCAGCAGTGAAGCCGGGGTTGAGACCCAGTACTTC
TRBV28	TRBJ2-1	NA	once	CASSRPMGDDNEQFF	TGTGCCAGCAGTCGCCCTATGGGGGACGACAATGAGCAGTTCTTC
TRBV28	TRBJ1-1	NA	NA	CASTDGREAFF	TGTGCCAGCACCGACGGACGTGAAGCTTTCTTT
TRBV11-1	TRBJ1-1	NA	NA	CASSHGVRSTEAFF	TGTGCCAGCAGCCACGGGGTGAGGTCCACTGAAGCTTTCTTT
TRBV20-1	TRBJ2-5	TRBD2	many	CSALLTSGSSETQYF	TGCAGTGCTCTCCTAACTAGCGGGAGTTCGGAGACCCAGTACTTC
TRBV28	TRBJ1-4	TRBD1	many	CASSLGQGNEKLFF	TGTGCCAGCAGCTTAGGACAGGGTAATGAAAAACTGTTTTTT
TRBV7-3	TRBJ2-7	TRBD1	few	CASSLTRDRERYF	TGTGCCAGCAGCTTAACCCGGGACAGGGAACGGTACTTC
TRBV7-2	TRBJ1-2	NA	once	CASNSGALGYTF	TGTGCCAGCAACTCCGGTGCTCTTGGCTACACCTTC
TRBV6-1	TRBJ1-2	NA	NA	CASSDRDYGYTF	TGTGCCAGCTCCGACAGAGACTATGGCTACACCTTC
TRBV6-1	TRBJ1-1	NA	NA	CASRHIDSEAFF	TGTGCCAGCAGACACATAGACTCTGAAGCTTTCTTT
TRBV20-1	TRBJ2-5	TRBD1	few	CSAKDRGRETQYF	TGCAGTGCCAAGGACAGGGGGAGGGAGACCCAGTACTTC
TRBV12-3/TRBV12-4	TRBJ2-1	NA	NA	CASSPRGESQFF	TGTGCCAGCAGCCCCAGGGGGGAAAGTCAGTTCTTC
TRBV30	TRBJ2-3	NA	NA	CAWSALASTDTQYF	TGTGCCTGGAGTGCTTTGGCTAGCACAGATACGCAGTATTTT